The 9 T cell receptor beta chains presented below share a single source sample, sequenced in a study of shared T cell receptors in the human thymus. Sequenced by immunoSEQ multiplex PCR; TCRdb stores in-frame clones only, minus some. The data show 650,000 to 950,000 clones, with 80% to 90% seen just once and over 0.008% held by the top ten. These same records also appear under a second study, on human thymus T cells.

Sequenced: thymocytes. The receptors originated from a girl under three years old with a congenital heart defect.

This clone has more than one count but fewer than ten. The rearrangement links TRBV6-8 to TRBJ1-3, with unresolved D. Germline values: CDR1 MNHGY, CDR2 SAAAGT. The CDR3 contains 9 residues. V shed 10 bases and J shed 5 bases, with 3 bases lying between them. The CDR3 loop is CATRNTIYF. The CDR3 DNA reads TGTGCCACTAGAAACACCATATATTTT.

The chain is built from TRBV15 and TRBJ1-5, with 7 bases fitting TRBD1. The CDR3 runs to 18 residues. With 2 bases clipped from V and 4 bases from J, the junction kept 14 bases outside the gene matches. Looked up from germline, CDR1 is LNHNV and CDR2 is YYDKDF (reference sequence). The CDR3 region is CATSRPRGGTEINQPQHF. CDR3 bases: TGTGCCACCAGCAGACCCCGAGGCGGGACAGAAATTAATCAGCCCCAGCATTTT. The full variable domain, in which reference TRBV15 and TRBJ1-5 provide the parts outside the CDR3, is DAMVIQNPRYQVTQFGKPVTLSCSQTLNHNVMYWYQQKSSQAPKLLFHYYDKDFNNEADTPDNFQSRRPNTSFCFLDIRSPGLGDTAMYLCATSRPRGGTEINQPQHFGDGTRLSIL.

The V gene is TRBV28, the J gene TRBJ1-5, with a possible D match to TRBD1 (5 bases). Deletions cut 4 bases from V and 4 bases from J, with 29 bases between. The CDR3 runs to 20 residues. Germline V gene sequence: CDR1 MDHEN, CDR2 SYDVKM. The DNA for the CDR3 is TGTGCCAGCAGTTCCCGGACATTGGATGTTTTTATCCCCCAAAATCAGCCCCAGCATTTT. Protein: CASSSRTLDVFIPQNQPQHF.

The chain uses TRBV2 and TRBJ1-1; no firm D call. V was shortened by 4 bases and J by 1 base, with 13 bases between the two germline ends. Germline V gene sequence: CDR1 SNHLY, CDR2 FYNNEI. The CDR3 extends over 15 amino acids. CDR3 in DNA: TGTGCCAGCAGTGGTTTTATCACAGAGAACACTGAAGCTTTCTTT. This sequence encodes CASSGFITENTEAFF.

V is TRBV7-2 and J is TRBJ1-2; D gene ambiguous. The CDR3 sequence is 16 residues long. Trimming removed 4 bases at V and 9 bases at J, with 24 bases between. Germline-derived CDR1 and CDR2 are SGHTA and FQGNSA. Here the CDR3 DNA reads TGTGCCAGCAGCTCCTATAAGACCCTGGCTGGAGGAAGCTACACCTTC. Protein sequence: CASSSYKTLAGGSYTF.

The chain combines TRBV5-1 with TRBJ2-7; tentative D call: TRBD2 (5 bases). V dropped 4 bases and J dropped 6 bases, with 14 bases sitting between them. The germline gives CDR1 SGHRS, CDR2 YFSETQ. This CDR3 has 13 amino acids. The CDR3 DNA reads TGCGCCAGCAGCCCACCCGGGGTAGGCGAGCAGTACTTC. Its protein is CASSPPGVGEQYF.

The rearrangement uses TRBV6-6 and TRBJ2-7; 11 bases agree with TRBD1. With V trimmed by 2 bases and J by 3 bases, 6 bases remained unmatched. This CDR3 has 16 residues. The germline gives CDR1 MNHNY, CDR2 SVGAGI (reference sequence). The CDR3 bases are TGTGCCAGCAGTTACCCCCGGACAGGGGGCTTCTACGAGCAGTACTTC. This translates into CASSYPRTGGFYEQYF.

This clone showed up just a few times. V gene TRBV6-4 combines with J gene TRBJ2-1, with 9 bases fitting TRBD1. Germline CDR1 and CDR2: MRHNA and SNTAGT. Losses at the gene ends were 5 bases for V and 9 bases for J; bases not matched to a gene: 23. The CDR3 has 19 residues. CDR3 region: CASSPNNRNLDRGGSEQFF. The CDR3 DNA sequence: TGTGCCAGCAGTCCCAATAACCGCAATCTGGACAGGGGAGGTTCTGAGCAGTTCTTC.

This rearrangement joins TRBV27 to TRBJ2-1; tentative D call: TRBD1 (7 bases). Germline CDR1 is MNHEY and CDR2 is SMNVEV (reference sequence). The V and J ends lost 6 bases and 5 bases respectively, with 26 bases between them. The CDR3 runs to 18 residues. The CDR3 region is CASRSEGQQGVGHNEQFF. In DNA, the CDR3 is TGTGCCAGCAGGTCGGAGGGGCAGCAGGGGGTAGGGCACAATGAGCAGTTCTTC.